This T cell receptor (beta chain) was documented in a study of blood T cell repertoires in COVID-19. Sequenced by immunoSEQ multiplex PCR; TCRdb stores in-frame clones only, minus some. The data show 35,000 to 45,000 clones, with almost 90% seen just once and approximately 15% held by the top ten. The CDR3 covers 16 residues. V was pared by 3 bases and J by 4 bases, with 11 bases of the junction left unmatched. CDR1 and CDR2 (germline): SGHTA, FQGNSA. Sequencing used peripheral blood. This TCR derives from a human donor in a cohort sampled during active COVID-19. This rearrangement joins TRBV7-2 to TRBJ1-1; 7 nucleotides line up with TRBD1. CDR3 nucleotide sequence: TGTGCCAGCAGCTTCCAAGCCCCCACAGGGGTCACTGAAGCTTTCTTT. Its translation: CASSFQAPTGVTEAFF.